Following are 9 T cell receptor beta chains from one sample sequenced in a study of early T cells in non-severe SARS-CoV-2 infection. TCRdb recomputed calls from the 5' RACE reads with MiXCR, one row per CDR3 protein. This sample carries about 46,000 distinct CDR3 sequences, over 5% of them seen once, and the ten largest clones take roughly 5.4%. This sample comprised whole blood, obtained at baseline. These receptor sequences come from an adult who was a healthcare worker with PCR-confirmed SARS-CoV-2 infection or an uninfected control (not recorded which).

This clonotype was seen repeatedly, ten times or more. This chain joins TRBV6-1 and TRBJ2-7, with D possibly called TRBD1 or TRBD2 (5 bases each). There are 15 residues in the CDR3. With 4 bases removed from V and 0 bases from J, the gap between germline ends came to 13 bases. Looked up from germline, CDR1 is MNHNS and CDR2 is SASEGT. The CDR3 DNA reads as TGTGCCAGCAGTGTCGGGACCTCACCCTCCTACGAGCAGTACTTC. Translating it yields CASSVGTSPSYEQYF.

The V gene is TRBV5-4, the J gene TRBJ2-3; D gene ambiguous. Per germline, CDR1 SGHNT and CDR2 YYREEE (reference sequence). The CDR3 length is 12 residues. V lost 4 bases, J lost 5 bases, and 8 bases lay in between. CDR3 sequence (DNA): TGTGCCAGCAGCACTCTTCAAGATACGCAGTATTTT. Translated, it gives CASSTLQDTQYF.

In its sample, this clonotype was seen many times. The chain is built from TRBV5-6 and TRBJ2-5; D uncertain. V lost 1 base and J lost 3, with 7 bases in between. This CDR3 is built from 13 residues. From germline, CDR1 is SGHDT and CDR2 YYEEEE. CDR3 nucleotides: TGTGCCAGCAGCTTGCTTCCGGAAGAGACCCAGTACTTC. Translation gives CASSLLPEETQYF.

There are many counts of this clonotype. This chain links TRBV7-6 with TRBJ2-1; 9 bases align to TRBD2. The ends lost 1 base at V and 0 bases at J; junction bases unmatched: 4. CDR3 length: 17 amino acids. Germline assignment: CDR1 SGHVS and CDR2 FNYEAQ. The CDR3 DNA reads TGTGCCAGCAGCTTAGTTGGTAGCGGGAGCTCCTACAATGAGCAGTTCTTC. Its translation: CASSLVGSGSSYNEQFF.

In this sample, this clonotype turned up a few times. The chain couples TRBV5-1 to TRBJ2-3; 7 nucleotides align to TRBD1. Trimming cost V 4 bases and J 2 bases; bases outside gene matches: 4. CDR3 length: 14 amino acids. CDR1 SGHRS and CDR2 YFSETQ come from the germline V gene. The CDR3 sequence: CASSLGQYTDTQYF. The CDR3 DNA reads TGCGCCAGCAGCCTGGGACAGTACACAGATACGCAGTATTTT.

This clonotype was recorded at least ten times. The V call is TRBV29-1, the J call TRBJ2-5; tentatively, D is TRBD1 or TRBD2 (6 bases each). CDR1 is SQVTM and CDR2 is ANQGSEA in the germline V gene. The V gene lost 7 bases and the J gene lost 4 bases, with 16 bases spanning the gap. The CDR3 length is 13 residues. Here the CDR3 reads CSAIKQGGETQYF. CDR3 bases: TGCAGCGCTATCAAACAGGGAGGAGAGACCCAGTACTTC.

This clonotype was picked up many times. Here the CDR3 reads CASSPGIGNEQFF. CDR3 in DNA: TGTGCCAGCAGCCCAGGGATCGGCAATGAGCAGTTCTTC. V usage is TRBV14 and J usage is TRBJ2-1, with D possibly being TRBD1 (5 bases). With 4 bases removed from V and 6 bases from J, the gap between germline ends came to 10 bases. Germline CDR1 SGHDN, CDR2 FVKESK. This CDR3 contains 13 residues. Supplemented by reference TRBV14 and TRBJ2-1, the full variable domain reads EAGVTQFPSHSVIEKGQTVTLRCDPISGHDNLYWYRRVMGKEIKFLLHFVKESKQDESGMPNNRFLAERTGGTYSTLKVQPAELEDSGVYFCASSPGIGNEQFFGPGTRLTVL.

The rearrangement links TRBV5-1 to TRBJ1-2; D is undetermined. Trimming removed 1 base from V and 5 bases from J, with 21 bases in between. The CDR3 consists of 17 residues. CDR1 SGHRS and CDR2 YFSETQ come from the germline V gene. The CDR3 region is CASSLTSASLPTYGYTF. CDR3 coding DNA: TGCGCCAGCAGCTTGACGTCAGCCTCCCTGCCCACTTATGGCTACACCTTC. Variable domain in full (rest from reference TRBV5-1 and TRBJ1-2): KAGVTQTPRYLIKTRGQQVTLSCSPISGHRSVSWYQQTPGQGLQFLFEYFSETQRNKGNFPGRFSGRQFSNSRSEMNVSTLELGDSALYLCASSLTSASLPTYGYTFGSGTRLTVV.

This clonotype has a count of ten or more. This chain joins TRBV5-1 and TRBJ2-1, with 10 bases that match TRBD1. Germline V gives CDR1 SGHRS, CDR2 YFSETQ. V dropped 4 bases and J dropped 7; count of bases not matched to a gene: 5. This CDR3 spans 14 amino acids. CDR3 in DNA: TGCGCCAGCAGCCCGGGACAGGGGTTAAATGAGCAGTTCTTC. Translation: CASSPGQGLNEQFF.